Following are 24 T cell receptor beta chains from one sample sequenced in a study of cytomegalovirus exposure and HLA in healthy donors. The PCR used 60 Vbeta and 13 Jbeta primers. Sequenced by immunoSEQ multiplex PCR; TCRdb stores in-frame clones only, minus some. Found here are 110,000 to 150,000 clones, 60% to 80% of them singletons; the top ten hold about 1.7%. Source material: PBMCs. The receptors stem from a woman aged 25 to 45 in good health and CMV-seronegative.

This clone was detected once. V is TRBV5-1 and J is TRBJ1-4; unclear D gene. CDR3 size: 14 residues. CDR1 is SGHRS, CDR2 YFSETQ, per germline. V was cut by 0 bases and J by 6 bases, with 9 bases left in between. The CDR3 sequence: CASSLAPGDEKLFF. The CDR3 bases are TGCGCCAGCAGCTTGGCACCCGGGGATGAAAAACTGTTTTTT. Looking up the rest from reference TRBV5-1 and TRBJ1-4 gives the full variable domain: KAGVTQTPRYLIKTRGQQVTLSCSPISGHRSVSWYQQTPGQGLQFLFEYFSETQRNKGNFPGRFSGRQFSNSRSEMNVSTLELGDSALYLCASSLAPGDEKLFFGSGTQLSVL.

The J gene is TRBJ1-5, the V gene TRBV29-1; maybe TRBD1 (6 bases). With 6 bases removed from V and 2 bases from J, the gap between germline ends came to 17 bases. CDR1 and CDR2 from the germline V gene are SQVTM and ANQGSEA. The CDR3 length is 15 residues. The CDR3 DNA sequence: TGCAGCGTCAACGTGAAAGGGGGGGGCAATCAGCCCCAGCATTTT. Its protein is CSVNVKGGGNQPQHF.

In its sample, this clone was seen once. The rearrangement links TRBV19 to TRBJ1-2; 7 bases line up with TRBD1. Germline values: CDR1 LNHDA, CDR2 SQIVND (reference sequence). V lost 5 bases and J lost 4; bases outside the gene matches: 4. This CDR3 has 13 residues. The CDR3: CASSRQGVYGYTF. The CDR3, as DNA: TGTGCCAGTAGTCGACAGGGCGTCTATGGCTACACCTTC.

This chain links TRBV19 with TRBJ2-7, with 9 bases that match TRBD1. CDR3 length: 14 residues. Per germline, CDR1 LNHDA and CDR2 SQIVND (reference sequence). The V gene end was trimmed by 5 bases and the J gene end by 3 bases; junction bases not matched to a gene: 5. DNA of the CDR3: TGTGCCAGTAGTCAGGGACAGGGAAACTACGAGCAGTACTTC. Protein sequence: CASSQGQGNYEQYF.

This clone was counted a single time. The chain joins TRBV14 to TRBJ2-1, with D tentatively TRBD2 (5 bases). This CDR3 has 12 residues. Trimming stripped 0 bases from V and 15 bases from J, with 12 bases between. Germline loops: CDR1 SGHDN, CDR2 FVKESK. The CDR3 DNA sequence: TGTGCCAGCAGCCAAGAGGACTCCTACCCGTTCTTC. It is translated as CASSQEDSYPFF.

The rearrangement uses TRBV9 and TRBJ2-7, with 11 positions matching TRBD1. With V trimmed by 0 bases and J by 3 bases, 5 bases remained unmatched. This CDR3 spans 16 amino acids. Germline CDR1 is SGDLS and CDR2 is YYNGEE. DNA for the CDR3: TGTGCCAGCAGCGTAGAGGGGACAGGGGGAAGCTACGAGCAGTACTTC. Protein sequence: CASSVEGTGGSYEQYF.

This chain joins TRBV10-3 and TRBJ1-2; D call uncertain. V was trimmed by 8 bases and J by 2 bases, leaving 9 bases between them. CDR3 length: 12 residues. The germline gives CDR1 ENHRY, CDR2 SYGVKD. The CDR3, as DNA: TGTGCCATCTCCCCGGGAAACTATGGCTACACCTTC. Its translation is CAISPGNYGYTF.

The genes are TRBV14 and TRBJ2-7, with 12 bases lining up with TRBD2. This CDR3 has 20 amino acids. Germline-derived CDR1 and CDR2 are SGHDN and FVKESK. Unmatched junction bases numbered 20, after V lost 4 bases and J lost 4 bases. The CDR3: CASSPGGVLGLAGGEYEQYF. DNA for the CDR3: TGTGCCAGCAGCCCCGGGGGGGTCTTGGGGCTAGCGGGGGGGGAGTACGAGCAGTACTTC.

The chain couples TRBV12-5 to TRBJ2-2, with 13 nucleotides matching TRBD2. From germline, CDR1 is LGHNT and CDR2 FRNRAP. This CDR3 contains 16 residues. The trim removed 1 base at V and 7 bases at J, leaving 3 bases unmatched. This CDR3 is CASGLDRLAGGGELFF. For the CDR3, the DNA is TGTGCTAGTGGTTTGGACCGACTAGCGGGGGGCGGGGAGCTGTTTTTT.

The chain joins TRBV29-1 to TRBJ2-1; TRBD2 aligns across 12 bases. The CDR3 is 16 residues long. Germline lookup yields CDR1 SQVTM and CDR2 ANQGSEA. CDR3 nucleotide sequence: TGCAGAGCCGGGTCATCTAGCGGGGGGGGAAACAATGAGCAGTTCTTC. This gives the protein CRAGSSSGGGNNEQFF.

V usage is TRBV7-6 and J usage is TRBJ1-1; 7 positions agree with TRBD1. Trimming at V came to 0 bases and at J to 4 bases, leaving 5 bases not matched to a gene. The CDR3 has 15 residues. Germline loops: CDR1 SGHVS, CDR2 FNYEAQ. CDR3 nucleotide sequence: TGTGCCAGCAGCTTAGCGCCCGCAGGGGGCACTGAAGCTTTCTTT. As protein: CASSLAPAGGTEAFF.

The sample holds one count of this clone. The CDR3 sequence is CASSPGTSGAYNEQFF. CDR3 DNA: TGTGCCAGCAGCCCCGGGACTAGCGGGGCGTACAATGAGCAGTTCTTC. The J gene is TRBJ2-1, the V gene TRBV9, with 13 bases matching TRBD2. With 4 bases clipped from V and 4 bases from J, the junction kept 5 bases outside the gene matches. This CDR3 is 16 amino acids long. Germline lookup yields CDR1 SGDLS and CDR2 YYNGEE. Full variable domain (remainder filled in from reference TRBV9 and TRBJ2-1): DSGVTQTPKHLITATGQRVTLRCSPRSGDLSVYWYQQSLDQGLQFLIQYYNGEERAKGNILERFSAQQFPDLHSELNLSSLELGDSALYFCASSPGTSGAYNEQFFGPGTRLTVL.

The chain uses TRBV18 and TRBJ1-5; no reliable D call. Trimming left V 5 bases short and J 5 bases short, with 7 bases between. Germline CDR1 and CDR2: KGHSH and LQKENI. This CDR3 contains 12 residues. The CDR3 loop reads CASSENDQPQHF. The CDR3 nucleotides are TGTGCCAGCTCAGAGAATGATCAGCCCCAGCATTTT.

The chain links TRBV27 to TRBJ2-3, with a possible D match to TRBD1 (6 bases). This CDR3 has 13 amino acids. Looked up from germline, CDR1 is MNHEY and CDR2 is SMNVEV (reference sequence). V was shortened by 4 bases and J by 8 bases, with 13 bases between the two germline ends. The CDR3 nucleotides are TGTGCCAGCAGTTCACAGGGAGTGGGTACGCAGTATTTT. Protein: CASSSQGVGTQYF.

In nucleotides, the CDR3 is TGTGCCAGCAGCTTCGGACTAGCGGGGGGCACAGATACGCAGTATTTT. Encoded protein: CASSFGLAGGTDTQYF. The genes are TRBV7-3 and TRBJ2-3; TRBD2 matches at 13 bases. V shed 3 bases, J shed 1 base, and the junction held 1 base outside the gene matches. CDR3 size: 16 residues. Per germline, CDR1 SGHTA and CDR2 FQGTGA.

This chain's CDR3 is CASRPGQTGELFF. Written as DNA, the CDR3 is TGCGCCAGCAGGCCGGGACAGACCGGGGAGCTGTTTTTT. J is TRBJ2-2 and V is TRBV5-1; TRBD1 agrees at 7 bases. Per germline, CDR1 SGHRS and CDR2 YFSETQ. The CDR3 is 13 amino acids. V lost 5 bases, J lost 5 bases, and 3 bases stayed unmatched.

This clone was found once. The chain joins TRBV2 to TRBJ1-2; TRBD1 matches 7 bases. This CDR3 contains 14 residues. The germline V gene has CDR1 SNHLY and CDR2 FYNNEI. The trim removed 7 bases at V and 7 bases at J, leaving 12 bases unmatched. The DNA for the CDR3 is TGTGCCAGCATCATGGACAGGAGTTGGAGTGGCTACACCTTC. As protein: CASIMDRSWSGYTF.

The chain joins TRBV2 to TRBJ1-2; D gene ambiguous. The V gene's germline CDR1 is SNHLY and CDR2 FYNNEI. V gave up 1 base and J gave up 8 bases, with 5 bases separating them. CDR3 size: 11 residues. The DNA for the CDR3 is TGTGCCAGCAGTGAAGAACGGGGCTACACCTTC. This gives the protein CASSEERGYTF. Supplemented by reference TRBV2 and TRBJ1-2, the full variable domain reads EPEVTQTPSHQVTQMGQEVILRCVPISNHLYFYWYRQILGQKVEFLVSFYNNEISEKSEIFDDQFSVERPDGSNFTLKIRSTKLEDSAMYFCASSEERGYTFGSGTRLTVV.

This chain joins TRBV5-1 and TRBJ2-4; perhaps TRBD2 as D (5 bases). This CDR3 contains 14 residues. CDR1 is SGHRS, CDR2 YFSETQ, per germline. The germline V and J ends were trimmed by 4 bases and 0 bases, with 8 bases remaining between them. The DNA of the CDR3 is TGCGCCAGCAGCCTAGCAATAGCCAAAAACATTCAGTACTTC. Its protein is CASSLAIAKNIQYF.

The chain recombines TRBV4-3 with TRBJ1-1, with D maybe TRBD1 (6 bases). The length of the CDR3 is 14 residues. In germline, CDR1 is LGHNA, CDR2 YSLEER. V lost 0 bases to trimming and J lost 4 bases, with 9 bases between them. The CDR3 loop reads CASSQDSDSTEAFF. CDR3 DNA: TGCGCCAGCAGCCAAGATTCGGACAGCACTGAAGCTTTCTTT.

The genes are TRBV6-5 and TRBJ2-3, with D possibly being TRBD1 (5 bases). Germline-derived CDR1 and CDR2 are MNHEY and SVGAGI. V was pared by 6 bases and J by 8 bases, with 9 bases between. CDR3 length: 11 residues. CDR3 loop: CASSQGPTQYF. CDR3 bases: TGTGCCAGCAGCCAGGGCCCTACGCAGTATTTT.

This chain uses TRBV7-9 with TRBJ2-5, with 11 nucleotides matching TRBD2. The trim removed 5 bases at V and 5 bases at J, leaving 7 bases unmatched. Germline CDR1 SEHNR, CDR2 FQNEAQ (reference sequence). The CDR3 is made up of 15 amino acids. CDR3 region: CASSPRLAGIETQYF. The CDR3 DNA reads TGTGCCAGCAGCCCGCGACTAGCGGGGATCGAGACCCAGTACTTC.

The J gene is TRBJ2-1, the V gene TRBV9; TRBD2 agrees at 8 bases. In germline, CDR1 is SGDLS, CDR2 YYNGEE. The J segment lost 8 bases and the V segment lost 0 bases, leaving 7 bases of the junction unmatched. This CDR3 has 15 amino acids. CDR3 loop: CASSVGGGPTDEQFF. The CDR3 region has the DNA TGTGCCAGCAGCGTAGGCGGGGGGCCAACCGATGAGCAGTTCTTC.

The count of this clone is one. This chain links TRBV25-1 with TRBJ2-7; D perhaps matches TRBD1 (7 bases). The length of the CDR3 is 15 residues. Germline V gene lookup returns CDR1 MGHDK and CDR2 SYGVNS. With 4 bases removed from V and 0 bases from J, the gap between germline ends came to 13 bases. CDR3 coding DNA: TGTGCCAGCAGTGCCCAGGGGGGTAACTCCTACGAGCAGTACTTC. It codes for CASSAQGGNSYEQYF.